This record concerns one T cell receptor (beta chain) sequence. TCRdb's copy holds only in-frame clones and misses some; the assay was immunoSEQ multiplex PCR. The sample has about 57,000 clones, around 90% seen once. Trimming cost V 4 bases and J 3 bases, with 19 bases left between them. CDR1 MNHNS and CDR2 SASEGT come from the germline V gene. The CDR3 runs 16 residues. The data were obtained in a study of control samples from healthy donors and cancer patients. This chain connects TRBV6-1 to TRBJ2-7; TRBD1 might be the D (5 bases). The clonotype originates from a man under 40 with colorectal cancer. The sample taken for sequencing was PBMCs. In DNA, the CDR3 is TGTGCCAGCAGTGTGGGTCTAAGCAGGGATGGCTACGAGCAGTACTTC. This sequence encodes CASSVGLSRDGYEQYF.